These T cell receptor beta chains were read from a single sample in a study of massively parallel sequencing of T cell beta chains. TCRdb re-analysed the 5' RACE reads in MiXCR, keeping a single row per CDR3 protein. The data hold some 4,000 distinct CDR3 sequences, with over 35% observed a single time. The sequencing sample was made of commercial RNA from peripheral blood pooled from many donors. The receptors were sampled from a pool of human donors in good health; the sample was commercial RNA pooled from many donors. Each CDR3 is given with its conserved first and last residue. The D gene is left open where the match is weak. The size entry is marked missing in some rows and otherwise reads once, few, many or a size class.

CSARGVYEQYF | TGCAGTGCTAGAGGGGTCTACGAGCAGTACTTC | TRBV20-1 | . | TRBJ2-7 | .
CASSSGTLEQYF | TGTGCCAGCAGCTCCGGGACACTGGAGCAGTACTTC | TRBV7-1 | . | TRBJ2-7 | .
CASSDGTSGFNEHFF | TGTGCCAGCAGTGACGGGACTAGCGGGTTCAATGAGCATTTCTTC | TRBV6-4 | . | TRBJ2-1 | TRBD2
CASSLAWDTDQQFF | TGTGCCAGCAGTTTAGCTTGGGACACTGACCAGCAGTTCTTC | TRBV12-3/TRBV12-4 | few | TRBJ2-1 | .
CASSQEPRLHTDTQYF | TGTGCCAGCAGCCAAGAACCCCGGCTTCACACAGATACGCAGTATTTT | TRBV14 | . | TRBJ2-3 | .
CSARMAGLGDTQYF | TGCAGTGCTAGAATGGCAGGCCTCGGAGATACGCAGTATTTT | TRBV20-1 | . | TRBJ2-3 | .
CASSLVQQVTEAFF | TGTGCCAGCAGCTTAGTTCAACAGGTCACTGAAGCTTTCTTT | TRBV11-3 | few | TRBJ1-1 | .
CSVEERVSEQFF | TGCAGCGTTGAAGAGCGTGTTTCTGAGCAGTTCTTC | TRBV29-1 | . | TRBJ2-1 | .
CSAPLGELTEAFF | TGCAGTGCCCCGTTAGGGGAGTTAACTGAAGCTTTCTTT | TRBV20-1 | few | TRBJ1-1 | .
CSVDSLGYEQFF | TGCAGCGTTGACTCTCTAGGCTATGAGCAGTTCTTC | TRBV29-1 | . | TRBJ2-1 | .
CASSGLDNEQFF | TGCGCCAGCAGCGGACTCGATAATGAGCAGTTCTTC | TRBV5-1 | . | TRBJ2-1 | .
CASSLGWRGYTF | TGTGCCAGCAGCCTAGGGTGGCGAGGCTACACCTTC | TRBV11-1 | few | TRBJ1-2 | .
CSVEFLGETQYF | TGCAGCGTTGAATTCTTAGGAGAGACCCAGTACTTC | TRBV29-1 | . | TRBJ2-5 | .
CSAMGNPTNTQYF | TGCAGTGCTATGGGGAACCCCACAAATACGCAGTATTTT | TRBV20-1 | . | TRBJ2-3 | .
CASSQTGDTQYF | TGTGCCAGCAGCCAGACCGGAGATACGCAGTATTTT | TRBV3-1 | . | TRBJ2-3 | .
CASSFRGELFF | TGTGCCAGCAGTTTCCGCGGGGAGCTGTTTTTT | TRBV3-1 | few | TRBJ2-2 | .
CASSPGLADYNEQFF | TGTGCCAGCAGCCCCGGACTAGCGGATTACAATGAGCAGTTCTTC | TRBV4-2 | . | TRBJ2-1 | TRBD2
CSARRAEMNTEAFF | TGCAGTGCTAGACGCGCGGAAATGAACACTGAAGCTTTCTTT | TRBV20-1 | few | TRBJ1-1 | .
CASRWDTQYF | TGTGCCAGCCGGTGGGATACGCAGTATTTT | TRBV7-2 | . | TRBJ2-3 | .
CSVDGQTEAFF | TGCAGCGTTGATGGGCAGACCGAAGCTTTCTTT | TRBV29-1 | medium-sized | TRBJ1-1 | .
CSADTHNEQFF | TGCAGTGCCGATACCCACAATGAGCAGTTCTTC | TRBV20-1 | . | TRBJ2-1 | .
CSAEDRANSPLHF | TGCAGTGCTGAAGACAGGGCTAATTCACCCCTCCACTTT | TRBV20-1 | . | TRBJ1-6 | TRBD1
CASMRGGNQPQHF | TGTGCCAGCATGCGGGGAGGGAATCAGCCCCAGCATTTT | TRBV6-2/TRBV6-3 | . | TRBJ1-5 | .
CASSQGAGVEETQYF | TGCGCCAGCAGCCAAGGTGCGGGGGTGGAAGAGACCCAGTACTTC | TRBV4-1 | few | TRBJ2-5 | TRBD2
CATPATFF | TGTGCCACCCCCGCGACTTTCTTT | TRBV6-2/TRBV6-3 | . | TRBJ1-1 | .